This T cell receptor beta chain derives from a study of cytomegalovirus exposure and HLA in healthy donors. Findings and limits, study-wide: Analysis was carried out at a later point, and it linked a missense DCLRE1C variant to TCR beta V- and J-gene trimming. It was only CMV serostatus that was available as immune exposure information.

13 Jbeta primers and 60 Vbeta primers were used for the PCR. Clones were sequenced by immunoSEQ multiplex PCR, and TCRdb holds only the in-frame ones, with some missing. The data show 150,000 to 200,000 clones, with roughly 77% seen just once and approximately 1.4% held by the top ten. The trim removed 5 bases at V and 0 bases at J, leaving 6 bases unmatched. The CDR3 consists of 16 residues. CDR1 and CDR2 from the germline V gene are SEHNR and FQNEAQ (reference sequence). Of note for this clone: Its antigen is unknown.

The sequence derives from a woman aged 45-59 years in good health and CMV-seronegative. The V gene is TRBV7-9, the J gene TRBJ2-1; TRBD2 matches at 8 bases. Sequencing input: PBMCs. CDR3 nucleotides: TGTGCCAGCAGCCTGGTGCGGGGGGCCTCCTACAATGAGCAGTTCTTC. This translates into CASSLVRGASYNEQFF.